The 27 T cell receptor beta chains below were found in one sample sequenced in a study of T cells in Graves' hyperthyroidism and ophthalmopathy. Amplification targeted TCR beta CDR3 regions from RNA transcripts. HTBI primers drove first-round RT-PCR of the TCR CDR3. TCRdb re-analysed the multiplex PCR reads in MiXCR, keeping a single row per CDR3 protein. The sample gives about 570,000 distinct CDR3 sequences, around 15% of which show up once; 11% to 15% is in the top ten. Material: blood. The receptors shown here come from a middle-aged woman with Graves' hyperthyroidism.

This clonotype has at least ten counts. The chain links TRBV3-1 to TRBJ2-5; D ambiguous. The CDR3 runs 12 residues. In germline, CDR1 is LGHDT, CDR2 YNNKEL (reference sequence). V was cut by 2 bases and J by 4 bases, with 5 bases left in between. DNA for the CDR3: TGTGCCAGCAGCCAATATCGAGAGACCCAGTACTTC. Its protein is CASSQYRETQYF.

This clonotype has a count of ten or more. The chain couples TRBV2 to TRBJ1-2; D is unresolved. With 4 bases removed from V and 3 bases from J, the gap between germline ends came to 9 bases. Germline lookup yields CDR1 SNHLY and CDR2 FYNNEI. The CDR3 loop spans 13 amino acids. The DNA for the CDR3 is TGTGCCAGCAGTGGACCCGGGGACTATGGCTACACCTTC. It yields the protein CASSGPGDYGYTF.

V is TRBV9 and J is TRBJ1-2, with no clear D. Germline assignment: CDR1 SGDLS and CDR2 YYNGEE. CDR3 length equals 12 residues. Deletions cut 7 bases from V and 4 bases from J, with 11 bases between. The CDR3 spells CASQGHRYGYTF. In nucleotides, the CDR3 is TGTGCCAGCCAAGGTCACCGCTATGGCTACACCTTC. Full variable domain (rest looked up from reference TRBV9 and TRBJ1-2): DSGVTQTPKHLITATGQRVTLRCSPRSGDLSVYWYQQSLDQGLQFLIQYYNGEERAKGNILERFSAQQFPDLHSELNLSSLELGDSALYFCASQGHRYGYTFGSGTRLTVV.

This chain joins TRBV28 and TRBJ1-6; D unresolved. The CDR3 consists of 14 residues. The germline V gene encodes CDR1 MDHEN and CDR2 SYDVKM. V lost 6 bases and J 0 bases, leaving 6 bases between the germline ends. The CDR3 spells CASRASSYNSPLHF. CDR3 DNA sequence: TGTGCCAGCAGAGCGAGCTCCTATAATTCACCCCTCCACTTT.

At least ten counts were recorded for this clonotype. The chain links TRBV29-1 to TRBJ1-4; no definite D call. The CDR3 contains 13 residues. Trimming stripped 6 bases from V and 1 base from J, with 9 bases between. Germline V gene sequence: CDR1 SQVTM, CDR2 ANQGSEA. CDR3 sequence reads: CSVREGTNEKLFF. DNA for the CDR3: TGCAGCGTCAGAGAGGGAACTAATGAAAAACTGTTTTTT.

This clonotype was counted many times. The chain combines TRBV20-1 with TRBJ2-1; 13 nucleotides match TRBD2. This CDR3 has 21 amino acids. Looked up from germline, CDR1 is DFQATT and CDR2 is SNEGSKA (reference sequence). V lost 6 bases to trimming and J lost 5 bases; unmatched junction nucleotides: 25. The CDR3: CSAPPSLGQGGTSGNNNEQFF. CDR3 sequence (DNA): TGCAGTGCGCCCCCGTCCCTAGGACAGGGGGGGACTAGCGGGAATAACAATGAGCAGTTCTTC.

This clonotype was detected many times. The chain joins TRBV11-2 to TRBJ2-2, with 10 bases aligning to TRBD2. Germline V gene lookup returns CDR1 SGHAT and CDR2 FQNNGV. The CDR3 extends over 17 amino acids. V lost 5 bases, J lost 4 bases, and 10 bases stayed unmatched. The CDR3 nucleotides are TGTGCCAGCAGCACGAAAACGGGACTAGCGATCACCGGGGAGCTGTTTTTT. Translating it yields CASSTKTGLAITGELFF.

The CDR3 reads CASSYPPPGQGGFYEQYF. For the CDR3, the DNA is TGTGCCAGCAGTTACCCACCCCCCGGACAGGGGGGGTTCTACGAGCAGTACTTC. The gene calls are TRBV6-2 or TRBV6-3 and TRBJ2-7; 10 nucleotides match TRBD1. The CDR3 loop spans 18 amino acids. The ends lost 2 bases at V and 3 bases at J; junction bases unmatched: 13. CDR1 is MNHEY, CDR2 SVGEGT, per germline.

At least ten counts were recorded for this clonotype. The V call is TRBV12-3 or TRBV12-4, the J call TRBJ1-3; D gene unclear. This CDR3 has 15 amino acids. Trimming shortened V by 1 base and J by 0 bases, and 7 bases separated the two germline ends. This CDR3 reads CASSLGRLSGNTIYF. The CDR3 nucleotides are TGTGCCAGCAGTTTAGGACGGCTCTCTGGAAACACCATATATTTT.

J is TRBJ2-2 and V is TRBV19; 14 nucleotides line up with TRBD2. The CDR3 runs to 16 residues. V shed 7 bases and J 5 bases; nucleotides not matched to a gene: 6. The germline V gene has CDR1 LNHDA and CDR2 SQIVND (reference sequence). CDR3 loop: CASKGLAGDVTGELFF. For the CDR3, the DNA is TGTGCCAGTAAGGGACTAGCGGGAGATGTAACCGGGGAGCTGTTTTTT.

This clonotype showed up just a few times. The J gene is TRBJ2-1, the V gene TRBV12-3 or TRBV12-4, with a tentative D call TRBD2 (6 bases). V gave up 2 bases and J gave up 3 bases, with 11 bases separating them. CDR3 length equals 15 residues. Written as DNA, the CDR3 is TGTGCCAGCAGTTTATCAGCGGGTGTCTACAATGAGCAGTTCTTC. Translation: CASSLSAGVYNEQFF.

The chain has TRBV20-1 and TRBJ2-1; 13 nucleotides align to TRBD2. This CDR3 has 14 amino acids. V gave up 3 bases and J gave up 6 bases; unmatched junction bases: 2. Germline lookup yields CDR1 DFQATT and CDR2 SNEGSKA (reference sequence). CDR3: CSASRTSGSNEQFF. DNA for the CDR3: TGCAGTGCTAGCCGGACTAGCGGGAGCAATGAGCAGTTCTTC.

This clonotype was observed at least ten times. CDR3 nucleotide sequence: TGTGCCAGCAGTTTCGCCTCAAGGGGGTTAGCCTACGAGCAGTACTTC. It yields the protein CASSFASRGLAYEQYF. The chain employs TRBV27 and TRBJ2-7; a weak D match, TRBD1 (6 bases). The V end was cut by 3 bases, the J end by 2 bases, with 17 bases between. CDR3 length: 16 amino acids. The germline V gene encodes CDR1 MNHEY and CDR2 SMNVEV (reference sequence).

The chain uses TRBV9 and TRBJ2-4; D is perhaps TRBD1 (5 bases). Germline CDR1 is SGDLS and CDR2 is YYNGEE. This CDR3 is 17 amino acids long. Trimming took off 1 base at V and 8 bases at J, with 22 bases between the two ends. CDR3 loop: CASSVSPVGDSLDIQYF. CDR3 coding DNA: TGTGCCAGCAGCGTATCCCCCGTTGGAGACAGTCTGGACATTCAGTACTTC.

This clonotype was detected many times. This sequence joins TRBV29-1 and TRBJ1-1; D possibly corresponds to TRBD1 (5 bases). This CDR3 has 12 residues. Deletions cut 2 bases from V and 4 bases from J, with 8 bases between. Germline-derived CDR1 and CDR2 are SQVTM and ANQGSEA. In DNA, the CDR3 is TGCAGCGTTGAATTCCAGGGCACTGAAGCTTTCTTT. It translates to CSVEFQGTEAFF.

This clonotype showed up just a few times. The V gene is TRBV6-2 or TRBV6-3, the J gene TRBJ2-7, with 10 bases that match TRBD2. This CDR3 has 16 residues. The V gene end was trimmed by 0 bases and the J gene end by 2 bases; junction bases not matched to a gene: 4. CDR1 and CDR2 from the germline V gene are MNHEY and SVGEGT. This chain's CDR3 is CASSYSIAGGPYEQYF. CDR3 in DNA: TGTGCCAGCAGTTACTCGATAGCGGGAGGCCCCTACGAGCAGTACTTC.

This clonotype was detected a few times. The chain employs TRBV5-1 and TRBJ2-7; tentatively, D is TRBD2 (5 bases). Germline V gene sequence: CDR1 SGHRS, CDR2 YFSETQ. The V gene lost 7 bases and the J gene lost 3 bases, with 17 bases spanning the gap. CDR3 length equals 14 residues. The CDR3 here is CASSSYASSYEQYF. In DNA, the CDR3 is TGCGCCAGCTCGTCCTATGCTAGCAGCTACGAGCAGTACTTC.

This chain links TRBV12-3 or TRBV12-4 with TRBJ2-2; 8 nucleotides align to TRBD2. V gave up 3 bases and J gave up 6 bases; unmatched junction bases: 6. The CDR3 totals 15 residues. The CDR3 DNA sequence: TGTGCCAGCAGTTTTGGGACTAGGGAATCCGGGGAGCTGTTTTTT. Residues: CASSFGTRESGELFF.

The chain recombines TRBV10-3 with TRBJ2-7; no clear D gene. Trimming removed 11 bases from V and 4 bases from J, with 15 bases in between. The CDR3 totals 12 residues. Germline assignment: CDR1 ENHRY and CDR2 SYGVKD. The chain's CDR3 is CASGGSLYEQYF. The CDR3 DNA is TGTGCCTCGGGCGGTAGCTTATACGAGCAGTACTTC.

This clonotype has a count of ten or more. The chain carries TRBV5-1 and TRBJ2-7, with TRBD2 matching 10 bases. The V gene's germline CDR1 is SGHRS and CDR2 YFSETQ. The ends lost 0 bases at V and 3 bases at J; junction bases unmatched: 6. CDR3 length: 16 residues. The CDR3 reads CASSLVPSGGSYEQYF. The CDR3 DNA follows: TGCGCCAGCAGCTTGGTCCCTAGCGGGGGAAGCTACGAGCAGTACTTC.

This clonotype was seen at least ten times. This sequence joins TRBV6-1 and TRBJ1-1; D not certain. V was cut by 1 base and J by 5 bases, with 20 bases left in between. Per the germline V gene, CDR1 is MNHNS and CDR2 is SASEGT. The CDR3 length is 17 residues. The CDR3 loop reads CASSEVTDLSEETEAFF. Here the CDR3 DNA reads TGTGCCAGCAGTGAAGTCACGGACCTTTCTGAAGAGACTGAAGCTTTCTTT.

This chain joins TRBV20-1 and TRBJ2-7, with 11 bases that match TRBD1. This CDR3 has 14 residues. V was clipped by 4 bases and J by 2 bases; unmatched bases: 4. Germline V gives CDR1 DFQATT, CDR2 SNEGSKA (reference sequence). CDR3 amino acids: CSATGTGGTYEQYF. The CDR3 nucleotides are TGCAGTGCTACCGGGACAGGGGGGACCTACGAGCAGTACTTC.

This clonotype was picked up many times. V gene TRBV11-2 combines with J gene TRBJ2-1; weak D call: TRBD2 (6 bases). The germline V and J ends were trimmed by 2 bases and 7 bases, with 12 bases remaining between them. The V gene's germline CDR1 is SGHAT and CDR2 FQNNGV. There are 14 residues in the CDR3. The CDR3: CASSLPRLGNEQFF. For the CDR3, the DNA is TGTGCCAGCAGCTTACCCCGACTAGGGAATGAGCAGTTCTTC.

The chain links TRBV20-1 to TRBJ2-3; no clear D. Trimming removed 4 bases at V and 7 bases at J, with 18 bases between. The CDR3 contains 14 residues. Germline assignment: CDR1 DFQATT and CDR2 SNEGSKA (reference sequence). The CDR3 DNA is TGCAGTGCTATCCATCATGCAGGCCCAAATACGCAGTATTTT. Amino acids: CSAIHHAGPNTQYF.

This clonotype has ten or more counts. As DNA, the CDR3 is TGTGCCAGCAGCCAGACTAGCGGACTTCGGGATGAGCAGTTCTTC. Encoded protein: CASSQTSGLRDEQFF. J is TRBJ2-1 and V is TRBV3-1; 9 bases are shared with TRBD2. With 3 bases clipped from V and 8 bases from J, the junction kept 8 bases outside the gene matches. There are 15 residues in the CDR3. Germline CDR1 reads LGHDT; CDR2 reads YNNKEL (reference sequence).

The table lists this clonotype with many counts. The chain combines TRBV6-1 with TRBJ1-2; a possible D gene is TRBD1 (5 bases). Per the germline V gene, CDR1 is MNHNS and CDR2 is SASEGT. The CDR3 runs 14 residues. Trimming shortened V by 0 bases and J by 8 bases, and 13 bases separated the two germline ends. The CDR3 reads CASSEAGLSSGYTF. The CDR3 DNA reads TGTGCCAGCAGTGAAGCGGGGCTCAGCAGCGGCTACACCTTC.

The table lists this clonotype with many counts. The genes are TRBV28 and TRBJ1-5, with 7 positions matching TRBD1. Germline CDR1 reads MDHEN; CDR2 reads SYDVKM. V shed 6 bases, J shed 6 bases, and the junction held 5 bases outside the gene matches. This CDR3 contains 13 residues. CDR3 loop: CASRQGKGQPQHF. DNA for the CDR3: TGTGCCAGCAGACAGGGGAAAGGTCAGCCCCAGCATTTT. Based on the CDR3 plus reference TRBV28 and TRBJ1-5, the full variable domain is DVKVTQSSRYLVKRTGEKVFLECVQDMDHENMFWYRQDPGLGLRLIYFSYDVKMKEKGDIPEGYSVSREKKERFSLILESASTNQTSMYLCASRQGKGQPQHFGDGTRLSIL.